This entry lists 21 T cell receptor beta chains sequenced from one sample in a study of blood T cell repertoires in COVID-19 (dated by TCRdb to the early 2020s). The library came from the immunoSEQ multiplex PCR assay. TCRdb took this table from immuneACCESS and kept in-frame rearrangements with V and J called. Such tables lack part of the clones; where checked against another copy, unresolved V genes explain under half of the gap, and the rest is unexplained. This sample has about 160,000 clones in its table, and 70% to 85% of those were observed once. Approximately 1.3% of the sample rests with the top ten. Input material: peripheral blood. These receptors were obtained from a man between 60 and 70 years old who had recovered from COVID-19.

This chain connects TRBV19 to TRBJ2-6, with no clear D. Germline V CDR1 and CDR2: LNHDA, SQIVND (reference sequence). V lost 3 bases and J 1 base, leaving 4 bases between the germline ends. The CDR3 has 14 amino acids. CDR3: CASSMTSGANVLTF. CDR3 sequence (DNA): TGTGCCAGTAGTATGACTTCTGGGGCCAACGTCCTGACTTTC.

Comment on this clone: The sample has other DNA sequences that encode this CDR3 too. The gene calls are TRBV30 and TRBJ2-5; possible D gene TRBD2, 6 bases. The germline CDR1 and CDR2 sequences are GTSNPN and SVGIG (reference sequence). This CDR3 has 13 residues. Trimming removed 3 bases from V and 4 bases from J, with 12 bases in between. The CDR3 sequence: CAWSAGGRETQYF. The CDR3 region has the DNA TGTGCCTGGAGCGCCGGGGGTCGAGAGACCCAGTACTTC.

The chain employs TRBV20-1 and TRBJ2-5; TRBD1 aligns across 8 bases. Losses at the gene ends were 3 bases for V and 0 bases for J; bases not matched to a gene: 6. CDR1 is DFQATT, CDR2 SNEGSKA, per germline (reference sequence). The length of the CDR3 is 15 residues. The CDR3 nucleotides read TGCAGTGCTAGTCCGGGACAGGCATACCAAGAGACCCAGTACTTC. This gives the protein CSASPGQAYQETQYF.

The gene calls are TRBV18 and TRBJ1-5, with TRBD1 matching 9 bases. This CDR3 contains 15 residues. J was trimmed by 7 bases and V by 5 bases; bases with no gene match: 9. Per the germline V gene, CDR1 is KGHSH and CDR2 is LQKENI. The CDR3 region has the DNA TGTGCCAGCTCATCGACAGGGGGTCGGAAACAGCCCCAGCATTTT. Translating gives CASSSTGGRKQPQHF.

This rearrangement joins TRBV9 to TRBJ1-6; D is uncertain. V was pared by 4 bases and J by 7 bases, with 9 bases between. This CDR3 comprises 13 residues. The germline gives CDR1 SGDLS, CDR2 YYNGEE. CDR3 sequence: CASSPLGNSPLHF. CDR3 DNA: TGTGCCAGCAGCCCCCTCGGGAATTCACCCCTCCACTTT.

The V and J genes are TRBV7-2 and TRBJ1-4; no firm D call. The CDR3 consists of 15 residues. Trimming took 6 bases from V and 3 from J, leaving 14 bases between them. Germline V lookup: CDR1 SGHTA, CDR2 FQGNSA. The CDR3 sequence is CASRGGIGANEKLFF. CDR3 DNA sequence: TGTGCCAGCAGGGGCGGGATTGGAGCTAATGAAAAACTGTTTTTT.

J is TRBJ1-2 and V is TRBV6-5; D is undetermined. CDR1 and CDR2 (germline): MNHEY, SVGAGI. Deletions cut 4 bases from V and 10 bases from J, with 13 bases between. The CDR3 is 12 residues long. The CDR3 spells CASSFIGGVYTF. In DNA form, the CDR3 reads TGTGCCAGCAGTTTTATCGGCGGGGTCTACACCTTC.

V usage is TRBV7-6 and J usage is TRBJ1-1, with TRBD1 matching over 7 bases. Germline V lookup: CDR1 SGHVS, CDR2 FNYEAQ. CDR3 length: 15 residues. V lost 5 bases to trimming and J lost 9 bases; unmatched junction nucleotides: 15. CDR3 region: CASSTQGQLVEKAFF. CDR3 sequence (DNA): TGTGCCAGCAGCACGCAGGGACAGTTAGTGGAAAAAGCTTTCTTT.

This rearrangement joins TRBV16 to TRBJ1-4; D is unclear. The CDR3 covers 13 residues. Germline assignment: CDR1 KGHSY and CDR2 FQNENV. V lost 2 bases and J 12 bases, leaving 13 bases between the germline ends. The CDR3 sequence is CASSQGLRPELFF. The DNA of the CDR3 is TGTGCCAGCAGCCAAGGGCTGCGCCCCGAACTGTTTTTT.

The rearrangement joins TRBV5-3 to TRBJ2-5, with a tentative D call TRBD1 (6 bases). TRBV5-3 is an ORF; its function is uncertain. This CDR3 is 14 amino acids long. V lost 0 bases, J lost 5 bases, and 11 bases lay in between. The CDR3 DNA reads TGTGCCAGAAGCTTGGACAGGGTCGCGGAGACCCAGTACTTC. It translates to CARSLDRVAETQYF.

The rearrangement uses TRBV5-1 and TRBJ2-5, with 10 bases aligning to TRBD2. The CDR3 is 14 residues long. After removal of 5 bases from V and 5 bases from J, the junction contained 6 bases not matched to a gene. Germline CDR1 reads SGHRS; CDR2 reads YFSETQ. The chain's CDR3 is CASRASGGQETQYF. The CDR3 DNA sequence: TGCGCCAGCAGGGCTAGCGGGGGTCAGGAGACCCAGTACTTC. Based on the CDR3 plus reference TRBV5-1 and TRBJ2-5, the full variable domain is KAGVTQTPRYLIKTRGQQVTLSCSPISGHRSVSWYQQTPGQGLQFLFEYFSETQRNKGNFPGRFSGRQFSNSRSEMNVSTLELGDSALYLCASRASGGQETQYFGPGTRLLVL.

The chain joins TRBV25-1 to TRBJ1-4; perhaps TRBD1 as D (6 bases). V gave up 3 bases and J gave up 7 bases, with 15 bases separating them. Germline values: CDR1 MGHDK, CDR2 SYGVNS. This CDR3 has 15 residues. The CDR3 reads CASSDPRGAGEKLFF. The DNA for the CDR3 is TGTGCCAGCAGTGACCCCAGGGGCGCAGGTGAAAAACTGTTTTTT. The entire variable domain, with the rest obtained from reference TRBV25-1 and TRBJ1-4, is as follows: EADIYQTPRYLVIGTGKKITLECSQTMGHDKMYWYQQDPGMELHLIHYSYGVNSTEKGDLSSESTVSRIRTEHFPLTLESARPSHTSQYLCASSDPRGAGEKLFFGSGTQLSVL.

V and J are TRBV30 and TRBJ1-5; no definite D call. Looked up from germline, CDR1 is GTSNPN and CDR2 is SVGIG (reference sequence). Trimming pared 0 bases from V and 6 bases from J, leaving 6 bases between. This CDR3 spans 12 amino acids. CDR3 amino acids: CAWSVPGQPQHF. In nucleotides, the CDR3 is TGTGCCTGGAGTGTACCGGGTCAGCCCCAGCATTTT.

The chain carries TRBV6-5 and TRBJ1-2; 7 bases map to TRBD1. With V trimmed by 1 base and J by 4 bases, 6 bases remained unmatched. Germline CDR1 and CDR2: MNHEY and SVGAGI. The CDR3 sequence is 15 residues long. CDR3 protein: CASSYFRGGAYGYTF. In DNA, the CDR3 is TGTGCCAGCAGTTACTTCCGAGGGGGCGCCTATGGCTACACCTTC.

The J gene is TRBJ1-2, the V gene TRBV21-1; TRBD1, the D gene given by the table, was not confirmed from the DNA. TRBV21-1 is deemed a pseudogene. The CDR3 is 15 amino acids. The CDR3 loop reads CASSYPRGERYGYTF. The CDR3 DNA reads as TGTGCCAGCAGCTATCCCAGGGGCGAGCGATATGGCTACACCTTC.

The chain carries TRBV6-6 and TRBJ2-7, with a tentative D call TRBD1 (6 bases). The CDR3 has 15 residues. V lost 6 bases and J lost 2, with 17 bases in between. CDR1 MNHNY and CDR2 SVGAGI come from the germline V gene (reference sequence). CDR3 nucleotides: TGTGCCAGCAGCTTGGACAGTCCCACCCCCTACGAGCAGTACTTC. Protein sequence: CASSLDSPTPYEQYF.

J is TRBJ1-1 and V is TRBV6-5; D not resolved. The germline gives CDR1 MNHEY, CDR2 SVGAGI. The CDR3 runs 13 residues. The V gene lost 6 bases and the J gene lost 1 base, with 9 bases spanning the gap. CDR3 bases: TGTGCCAGCAGGCCCTCCGGGAACACTGAAGCTTTCTTT. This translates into CASRPSGNTEAFF.

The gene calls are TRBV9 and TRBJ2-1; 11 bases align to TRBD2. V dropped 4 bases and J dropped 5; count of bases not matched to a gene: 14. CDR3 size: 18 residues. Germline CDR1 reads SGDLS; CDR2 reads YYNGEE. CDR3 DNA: TGTGCCAGCAGCACTACTAGCGGGGGCCTCACCCGCAACAATGAGCAGTTCTTC. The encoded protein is CASSTTSGGLTRNNEQFF.

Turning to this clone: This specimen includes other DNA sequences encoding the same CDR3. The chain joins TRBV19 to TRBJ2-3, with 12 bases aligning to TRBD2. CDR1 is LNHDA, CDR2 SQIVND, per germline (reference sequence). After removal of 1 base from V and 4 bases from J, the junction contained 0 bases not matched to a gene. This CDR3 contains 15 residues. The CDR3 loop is CASSIGTSGADTQYF. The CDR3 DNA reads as TGTGCCAGTAGTATAGGGACTAGCGGGGCAGATACGCAGTATTTT.

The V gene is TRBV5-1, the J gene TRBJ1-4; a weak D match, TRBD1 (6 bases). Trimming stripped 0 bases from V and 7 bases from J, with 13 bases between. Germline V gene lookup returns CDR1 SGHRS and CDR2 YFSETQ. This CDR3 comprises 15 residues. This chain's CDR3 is CASSLGRRGSEKLFF. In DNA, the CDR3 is TGCGCCAGCAGCTTGGGGAGAAGGGGGTCTGAAAAACTGTTTTTT.

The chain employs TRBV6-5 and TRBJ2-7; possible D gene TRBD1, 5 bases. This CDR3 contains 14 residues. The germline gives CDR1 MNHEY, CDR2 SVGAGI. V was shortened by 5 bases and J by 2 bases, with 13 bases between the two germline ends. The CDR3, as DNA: TGTGCCAGCAGTCAAACAGGAGAAGCCTACGAGCAGTACTTC. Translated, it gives CASSQTGEAYEQYF.